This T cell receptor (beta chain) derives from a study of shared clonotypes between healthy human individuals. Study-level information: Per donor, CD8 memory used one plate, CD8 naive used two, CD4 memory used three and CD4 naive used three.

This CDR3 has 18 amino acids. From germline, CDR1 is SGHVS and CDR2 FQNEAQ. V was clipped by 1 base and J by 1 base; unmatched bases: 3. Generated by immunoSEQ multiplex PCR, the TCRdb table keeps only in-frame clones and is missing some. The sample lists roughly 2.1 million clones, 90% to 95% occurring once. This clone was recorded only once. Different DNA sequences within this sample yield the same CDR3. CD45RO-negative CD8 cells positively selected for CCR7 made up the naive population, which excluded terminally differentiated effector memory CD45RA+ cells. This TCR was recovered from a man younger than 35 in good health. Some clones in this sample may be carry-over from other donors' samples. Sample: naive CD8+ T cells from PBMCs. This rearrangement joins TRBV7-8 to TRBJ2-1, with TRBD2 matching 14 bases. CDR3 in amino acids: CASSLGLAGGPSYNEQFF. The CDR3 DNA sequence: TGTGCCAGCAGCTTAGGACTAGCGGGAGGGCCATCCTACAATGAGCAGTTCTTC.